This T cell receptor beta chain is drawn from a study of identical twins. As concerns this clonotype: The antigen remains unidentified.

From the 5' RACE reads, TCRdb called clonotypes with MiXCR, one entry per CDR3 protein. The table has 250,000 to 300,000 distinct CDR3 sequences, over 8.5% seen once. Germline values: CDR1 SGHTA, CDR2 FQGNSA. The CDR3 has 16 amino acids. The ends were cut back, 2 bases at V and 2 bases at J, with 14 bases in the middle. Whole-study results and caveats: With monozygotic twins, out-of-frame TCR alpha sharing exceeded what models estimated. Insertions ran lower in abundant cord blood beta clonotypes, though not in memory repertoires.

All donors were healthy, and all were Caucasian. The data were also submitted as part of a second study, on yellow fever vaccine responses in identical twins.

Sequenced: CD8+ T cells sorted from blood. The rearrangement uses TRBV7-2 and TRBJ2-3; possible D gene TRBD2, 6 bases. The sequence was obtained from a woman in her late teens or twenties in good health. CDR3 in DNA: TGTGCCAGCAGCTTATCTGCGCGGGGAGTCACAGATACGCAGTATTTT. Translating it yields CASSLSARGVTDTQYF. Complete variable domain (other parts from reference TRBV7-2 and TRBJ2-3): GAGVSQSPSNKVTEKGKDVELRCDPISGHTALYWYRQSLGQGLEFLIYFQGNSAPDKSGLPSDRFSAERTGGSVSTLTIQRTQQEDSAVYLCASSLSARGVTDTQYFGPGTRLTVL.